This T cell receptor beta chain was documented in a study of a mutant IDH1 vaccine in newly diagnosed glioma. Across the whole study: All eight of the vaccinations patients received fell in weeks 1, 3, 5, 7, 11, 15, 19 and 23. The treated population exhibited a male proportion of about 62%, a female proportion of 37.5%, and a mean age of roughly 41 years. Patients' prior therapy spanned radiotherapy, temozolomide, or both; most underwent both.

This CDR3 contains 14 residues. The V end lost 5 bases, the J end lost 0 bases, and 8 bases lay between the germline ends. Per the germline V gene, CDR1 is MDHEN and CDR2 is SYDVKM. Clones were sequenced by immunoSEQ multiplex PCR, and TCRdb holds only the in-frame ones, with some missing. Here the sample spans roughly 60,000 clones, around 84% being singletons. About this clone itself: What it binds is unknown.

The sample's time point: week 5, during vaccination. The investigators gave 300 ug of mutant IDH1 20-mer peptide in each vaccine dose, together with topical imiquimod. The material was PBMCs, obtained from a glioma patient whose treatment included an IDH1 peptide vaccine. The chain combines TRBV28 with TRBJ1-3; no firm D call. This receptor was taken from a woman in her fifties or sixties with glioma. CDR3 nucleotides: TGTGCCAGCAGTACGAGTTCCTCTGGAAACACCATATATTTT. Its protein is CASSTSSSGNTIYF.